A single sample gave rise to the 30 T cell receptor beta chains below, sequenced in a study of T cells in Graves' hyperthyroidism and ophthalmopathy. The TCR beta CDR3 regions underwent amplification using RNA transcripts as the source. A first-round RT-PCR of the TCR CDR3 used the HTBI primer set. TCRdb used MiXCR to reprocess the multiplex PCR reads, holding one entry per CDR3 protein. The table has around 390,000 distinct CDR3 sequences, roughly 15% seen once. Sequenced: blood. These receptors came from a woman in her twenties or thirties with Graves' ophthalmopathy.

This clonotype was picked up many times. V gene TRBV2 combines with J gene TRBJ2-3; D may correspond to TRBD1 or TRBD2 (5 bases each). Germline lookup yields CDR1 SNHLY and CDR2 FYNNEI. This CDR3 contains 14 residues. V lost 7 bases, J lost 2 bases, and 13 bases lay in between. CDR3 nucleotide sequence: TGTGCCAGCATTCTTGGGACCTACACAGATACGCAGTATTTT. It translates to CASILGTYTDTQYF. The entire variable domain, with the rest obtained from reference TRBV2 and TRBJ2-3, is as follows: EPEVTQTPSHQVTQMGQEVILRCVPISNHLYFYWYRQILGQKVEFLVSFYNNEISEKSEIFDDQFSVERPDGSNFTLKIRSTKLEDSAMYFCASILGTYTDTQYFGPGTRLTVL.

This clonotype was found many times. This rearrangement joins TRBV5-4 to TRBJ2-1; TRBD1 agrees at 9 bases. J gave up 6 bases and V 4 bases, and 8 bases lay outside the gene matches. CDR1 and CDR2 from the germline V gene are SGHNT and YYREEE (reference sequence). This CDR3 is built from 15 residues. The CDR3 region is CASSPRDRVSNEQFF. CDR3 in DNA: TGTGCCAGCAGCCCAAGGGACAGGGTGTCCAATGAGCAGTTCTTC.

For the CDR3, the DNA is TGTGCCAGTAGAGCAGGCTTTAACTACGAGCAGTACTTC. Its translation is CASRAGFNYEQYF. V gene TRBV19 combines with J gene TRBJ2-7; D remains unclear. Trimming took 6 bases from V and 3 from J, leaving 12 bases between them. Per germline, CDR1 LNHDA and CDR2 SQIVND (reference sequence). CDR3 length: 13 amino acids.

At least ten counts were recorded for this clonotype. The J gene is TRBJ1-3, the V gene TRBV18; no firm D call. V gave up 0 bases and J gave up 2 bases, with 8 bases separating them. Per the germline V gene, CDR1 is KGHSH and CDR2 is LQKENI. CDR3 length equals 15 residues. Written as DNA, the CDR3 is TGTGCCAGCTCACCACCGGACCGGGCTGGAAACACCATATATTTT. This translates into CASSPPDRAGNTIYF.

Many counts were recorded for this clonotype. J is TRBJ2-7 and V is TRBV11-2; 8 bases match TRBD1. CDR1 is SGHAT and CDR2 is FQNNGV in the germline V gene. The CDR3 contains 16 residues. After removal of 3 bases from V and 2 bases from J, the junction contained 9 bases not matched to a gene. The CDR3 DNA reads as TGTGCCAGCAGCTTTAATTTGGGGACAGGTCCCTACGAGCAGTACTTC. Its translation: CASSFNLGTGPYEQYF.

This clonotype was observed many times. This sequence joins TRBV3-1 and TRBJ2-2, with 7 bases that match TRBD1. J was trimmed by 4 bases and V by 2 bases; bases with no gene match: 7. The germline CDR1 and CDR2 sequences are LGHDT and YNNKEL (reference sequence). The CDR3 covers 16 residues. The CDR3 nucleotides are TGTGCCAGCAGCCAAAGTCCCGGGACAGCCACCGGGGAGCTGTTTTTT. Translating gives CASSQSPGTATGELFF.

This clonotype has at least ten counts. CDR3 amino acids: CASSPGGSGYEQFF. The CDR3 DNA reads as TGTGCCAGCAGCCCAGGGGGTAGCGGGTATGAGCAGTTCTTC. The V and J genes are TRBV7-9 and TRBJ2-1; either TRBD1 or TRBD2 may fit D (7 bases each). V was pared by 5 bases and J by 8 bases, with 16 bases between. The CDR3 extends over 14 amino acids. The germline V gene encodes CDR1 SEHNR and CDR2 FQNEAQ (reference sequence).

On this clonotype itself: A much larger clonotype is one base distant, so this may be a read error. Given the absence of the conserved phenylalanine or tryptophan at the CDR3 end, a read error is likely. The chain couples TRBV5-1 to TRBJ1-2; 9 bases are shared with TRBD1. This CDR3 comprises 17 residues. Per germline, CDR1 SGHRS and CDR2 YFSETQ. The J segment lost 5 bases and the V segment lost 0 bases, leaving 11 bases of the junction unmatched. CDR3 coding DNA: TGCGCCAGCAGCTTGGATGAGACAGGGGGATATGGGTATGGCTACACCCTC. This codes for CASSLDETGGYGYGYTL.

This clonotype was seen a handful of times. Compared with germline, one end of the junction differs, possibly owing to a read error. The chain links TRBV24-1 to TRBJ2-6; D is perhaps TRBD1 or TRBD2 (5 bases each). CDR1 KGHDR and CDR2 SFDVKD come from the germline V gene. The length of the CDR3 is 17 residues. The CDR3 DNA reads TGTGCCACCAGTGATTTTCGAAACGGGGTTGGGGCCGACGTCCTGACTTTC. Protein: CATSDFRNGVGADVLTF.

At least ten counts were recorded for this clonotype. The chain is built from TRBV7-2 and TRBJ2-1; D remains unclear. The CDR3 has 13 amino acids. V shed 1 base and J shed 9 bases, with 10 bases lying between them. Germline CDR1 reads SGHTA; CDR2 reads FQGNSA. The CDR3 nucleotides read TGTGCCAGCAGCTTAGTCGTCTCCCCTGAGCAGTTCTTC. Translating it yields CASSLVVSPEQFF.

This clonotype was seen repeatedly, ten times or more. The chain is built from TRBV2 and TRBJ2-2; D is unclear. V was pared by 8 bases and J by 5 bases, with 6 bases between. The CDR3 consists of 11 residues. The germline V gene has CDR1 SNHLY and CDR2 FYNNEI. The CDR3 coding sequence is TGTGCCAGCGGGGATACCGGGGAGCTGTTTTTT. Translated: CASGDTGELFF.

This chain uses TRBV6-1 with TRBJ2-3, with 8 bases fitting TRBD1. Germline V gene lookup returns CDR1 MNHNS and CDR2 SASEGT. V gave up 8 bases and J gave up 2 bases; unmatched junction bases: 6. The CDR3 consists of 14 residues. The CDR3 reads CASGQGLPTDTQYF. In nucleotides, the CDR3 is TGTGCCAGCGGACAGGGACTTCCCACAGATACGCAGTATTTT.

This clonotype showed up just once. A much bigger clone sits one base away, suggesting this may be a read error. The rearrangement joins TRBV5-4 to TRBJ2-5; D perhaps matches TRBD1 (5 bases). In germline, CDR1 is SGHNT, CDR2 YYREEE (reference sequence). The CDR3 spans 12 residues. V was cut by 6 bases and J by 6 bases, with 12 bases left in between. In DNA, the CDR3 is TGTGCCAGCAACCCTGGGGCTAAGACCCAGTACTTC. It codes for CASNPGAKTQYF.

This clonotype was observed at least ten times. V is TRBV7-8 and J is TRBJ1-5, with no clear D. The CDR3 runs to 15 residues. Germline CDR1 is SGHVS and CDR2 is FQNEAQ. Trimming left V 1 base short and J 7 bases short, with 14 bases between. The CDR3: CASSLVIGSEQPQHF. Written as DNA, the CDR3 is TGTGCCAGCAGCTTAGTTATAGGGAGCGAGCAGCCCCAGCATTTT.

The chain couples TRBV19 to TRBJ2-7; possibly TRBD1 for D (7 bases). CDR1 and CDR2 from the germline V gene are LNHDA and SQIVND (reference sequence). The V end was cut by 7 bases, the J end by 4 bases, with 17 bases between. There are 14 residues in the CDR3. The CDR3 DNA follows: TGTGCCAGTAAGGCCCAGCAGGGGGGTTACGAGCAGTACTTC. Its translation is CASKAQQGGYEQYF.

The rearrangement links TRBV6-6 to TRBJ2-5; TRBD2 agrees at 7 bases. CDR3 length: 15 amino acids. Germline trimming cut 0 bases from V and 4 bases from J; bases unmatched to any gene: 5. CDR1 and CDR2 from the germline V gene are MNHNY and SVGAGI (reference sequence). Here the CDR3 reads CASSYSRGTLETQYF. DNA for the CDR3: TGTGCCAGCAGTTACTCGCGGGGGACCCTAGAGACCCAGTACTTC.

The sample holds many counts of this clonotype. The chain joins TRBV27 to TRBJ2-7; 9 bases align to TRBD1. The germline V gene encodes CDR1 MNHEY and CDR2 SMNVEV (reference sequence). The CDR3 loop spans 13 amino acids. J gave up 1 base and V 8 bases, and 3 bases lay outside the gene matches. CDR3 residues: CASGQGSSYEQYF. The CDR3 DNA reads TGTGCCAGCGGACAGGGGTCATCCTACGAGCAGTACTTC.

This clonotype was observed many times. CDR3 sequence: CASSPLRGAGYTF. The CDR3 coding sequence is TGTGCCAGCAGCCCCCTAAGGGGAGCCGGGTACACCTTC. V and J are TRBV12-3 or TRBV12-4 and TRBJ1-2; TRBD1 might be the D (5 bases). The CDR3 sequence is 13 residues long. V was pared by 6 bases and J by 11 bases, with 19 bases between.

This clonotype came up many times. The genes are TRBV11-1 and TRBJ1-1; no clear D. CDR3 length equals 11 residues. The germline CDR1 and CDR2 sequences are SGHAT and FQDESV (reference sequence). V was cut by 5 bases and J by 3 bases, with 4 bases left in between. This CDR3 reads CASSTHTEAFF. In DNA form, the CDR3 reads TGTGCCAGCAGCACACACACTGAAGCTTTCTTT.

This clonotype was found many times. The chain is built from TRBV10-1 and TRBJ2-2; D uncertain. The CDR3 is 15 residues long. With 1 base removed from V and 2 bases from J, the gap between germline ends came to 8 bases. The V gene's germline CDR1 is WNHNN and CDR2 SYGVQD (reference sequence). This CDR3 is CASSEFGVNTGELFF. CDR3 sequence (DNA): TGCGCCAGCAGTGAGTTCGGAGTAAACACCGGGGAGCTGTTTTTT.

Points on this clonotype: Without the conserved terminal phenylalanine or tryptophan, this CDR3 likely stems from a read error. V and J are TRBV6-2 or TRBV6-3 and TRBJ2-5; D is perhaps TRBD1 or TRBD2 (5 bases each). V gave up 7 bases and J gave up 7 bases, with 22 bases separating them. The CDR3 loop spans 15 amino acids. Germline V lookup: CDR1 MNHEY, CDR2 SVGEGT. The CDR3 nucleotides read TGTGCCAGCAACCCCACAGGCAGCGGTGGGAGGACCCAGTACTCC. Translation: CASNPTGSGGRTQYS.

This clonotype was counted at least ten times. The gene calls are TRBV28 and TRBJ2-3, with D possibly being TRBD2 (6 bases). CDR3 length: 16 amino acids. Trimming took 6 bases from V and 4 from J, leaving 20 bases between them. Germline lookup yields CDR1 MDHEN and CDR2 SYDVKM. Here the CDR3 DNA reads TGTGCCAGCAGCCCCGGAGGGGCGCGAGGGTCAGATACGCAGTATTTT. It translates to CASSPGGARGSDTQYF. The entire variable domain, with the rest obtained from reference TRBV28 and TRBJ2-3, is as follows: DVKVTQSSRYLVKRTGEKVFLECVQDMDHENMFWYRQDPGLGLRLIYFSYDVKMKEKGDIPEGYSVSREKKERFSLILESASTNQTSMYLCASSPGGARGSDTQYFGPGTRLTVL.

This clonotype has ten or more counts. This sequence joins TRBV20-1 and TRBJ1-2, with D possibly TRBD1 on 5 matching bases. CDR1 DFQATT and CDR2 SNEGSKA come from the germline V gene (reference sequence). Trimming cost V 0 bases and J 7 bases, with 24 bases left between them. The CDR3 spans 17 residues. CDR3 sequence reads: CSARDGSSQGIISGYTF. The CDR3 DNA is TGCAGTGCTAGAGATGGGAGCTCGCAGGGAATCATCAGTGGCTACACCTTC.

Only a few counts were recorded for this clonotype. This chain connects TRBV6-1 to TRBJ1-2; D not resolved. Germline V gene data show CDR1 as MNHNS and CDR2 as SASEGT. V was trimmed by 6 bases and J by 2 bases, leaving 13 bases between them. The CDR3 is made up of 14 amino acids. As DNA, the CDR3 is TGTGCCAGCAGCATGGAGGCCAGCAACTATGGCTACACCTTC. Translating it yields CASSMEASNYGYTF.

This chain uses TRBV5-6 with TRBJ2-6; 9 bases align to TRBD2. This CDR3 spans 16 amino acids. CDR1 SGHDT and CDR2 YYEEEE come from the germline V gene. V lost 7 bases, J lost 4 bases, and 9 bases stayed unmatched. The CDR3, as DNA: TGTGCCAGCTGTTGGGCGGGGGGGCGAGGGGCCAACGTCCTGACTTTC. Its protein product is CASCWAGGRGANVLTF.

The chain joins TRBV5-5 to TRBJ2-7, with a weak D call TRBD1 (7 bases). The CDR3 length is 14 residues. Germline assignment: CDR1 SGHKS and CDR2 YYEKEE (reference sequence). The V gene lost 1 base and the J gene lost 5 bases, with 13 bases spanning the gap. Written as DNA, the CDR3 is TGTGCCAGCAGCTTGAAGGAGGGGGCCCACGAGCAGTACTTC. Its translation is CASSLKEGAHEQYF.

This clonotype was picked up many times. Sequence at one end of the junction differs from germline and may be a read error. V gene TRBV28 combines with J gene TRBJ1-5, with unresolved D. The germline V gene encodes CDR1 MDHEN and CDR2 SYDVKM. The CDR3 loop spans 15 amino acids. CDR3 DNA sequence: TGTTCCAGCAGTCTAAGTATAATCAGCAATCAGCCCCAGCATTTT. It specifies CSSSLSIISNQPQHF.

This clonotype was seen at least ten times. The chain employs TRBV28 and TRBJ2-1; 12 positions agree with TRBD1. This CDR3 has 19 amino acids. Germline V gene lookup returns CDR1 MDHEN and CDR2 SYDVKM. Trimming cost V 5 bases and J 8 bases; bases outside gene matches: 19. CDR3 residues: CASSILTLLRDRGRYEQFF. The CDR3 DNA reads TGTGCCAGCAGTATACTAACCCTACTCCGGGACAGGGGGCGATATGAGCAGTTCTTC.

The table lists this clonotype with a count of one. This sequence joins TRBV10-2 and TRBJ2-1; 8 bases are a match to TRBD2. From germline, CDR1 is WSHSY and CDR2 SAAADI. The CDR3 length is 15 residues. Losses at the gene ends were 7 bases for V and 3 bases for J; bases not matched to a gene: 8. Here the CDR3 DNA reads TGCGCCAGCACGGGGCGGGGGGCTTTCTACAATGAGCAGTTCTTC. Translation: CASTGRGAFYNEQFF.

The J gene is TRBJ2-1, the V gene TRBV28, with D perhaps matching TRBD1 or TRBD2 (5 bases each). Germline V lookup: CDR1 MDHEN, CDR2 SYDVKM. V was clipped by 2 bases and J by 6 bases, with 11 bases between them. The CDR3 sequence is 14 residues long. The CDR3, as DNA: TGTGCCAGCAGTTTACAGGGAGTGGGCAATGAGCAGTTCTTC. It codes for CASSLQGVGNEQFF. Variable domain in full (rest from reference TRBV28 and TRBJ2-1): DVKVTQSSRYLVKRTGEKVFLECVQDMDHENMFWYRQDPGLGLRLIYFSYDVKMKEKGDIPEGYSVSREKKERFSLILESASTNQTSMYLCASSLQGVGNEQFFGPGTRLTVL.